A selection of T cell receptor beta chains follows, all from one sample in a study of blood T cell repertoires in COVID-19. Using immunoSEQ multiplex PCR, the repertoire was profiled, and TCRdb retains in-frame clones only, with some absent. Among 200,000 to 300,000 clones listed, 81% were seen once. The sample taken for sequencing was peripheral blood. These receptor sequences come from an elderly woman with acute or convalescent COVID-19. Each CDR3 is given with its conserved first and last residue. The D gene is left open where the match is weak. Size is omitted from some rows. Given values are once, few, many or a class for expanded clones.

J: TRBJ2-7
size: .
D: TRBD1
V: TRBV19
CDR3: CASNNGARGTGQYEQYF
DNA: TGTGCCAGTAACAACGGAGCTAGGGGGACAGGGCAATACGAGCAGTACTTC

J: TRBJ2-7
size: once
D: .
V: TRBV7-2
CDR3: CASSLELASAYEQYF
DNA: TGTGCCAGCAGCTTAGAGCTAGCGTCGGCCTACGAGCAGTACTTC

J: TRBJ2-1
size: few
D: TRBD2
V: TRBV4-2
CDR3: CASSQDWASGRNEQFF
DNA: TGTGCCAGCAGCCAAGATTGGGCTAGCGGGCGTAATGAGCAGTTCTTC

J: TRBJ2-7
size: once
D: .
V: TRBV2
CDR3: CASGALTYEQYF
DNA: TGTGCCAGCGGGGCCCTCACCTACGAGCAGTACTTC

J: TRBJ1-3
size: once
D: .
V: TRBV6-1
CDR3: CASSEQGSGNTIYF
DNA: TGTGCCAGCAGTGAGCAGGGGTCTGGAAACACCATATATTTT

J: TRBJ1-2
size: .
D: .
V: TRBV12-3/TRBV12-4
CDR3: CASTRETLYGYTF
DNA: TGTGCCAGCACCCGAGAGACACTGTATGGCTACACCTTC

J: TRBJ1-1
size: .
D: .
V: TRBV19
CDR3: CASSIPRRGNAFF
DNA: TGTGCCAGTAGTATTCCCCGGAGAGGCAACGCTTTCTTT

J: TRBJ2-3
size: once
D: TRBD2
V: TRBV5-1
CDR3: CASSTRTSGGTDTQYF
DNA: TGCGCCAGCAGCACAAGGACTAGCGGGGGCACAGATACGCAGTATTTT

J: TRBJ2-6
size: .
D: .
V: TRBV7-9
CDR3: CASTHWGGASGANVLTF
DNA: TGTGCCAGCACCCATTGGGGGGGGGCCTCTGGGGCCAACGTCCTGACTTTC

J: TRBJ2-7
size: .
D: TRBD2
V: TRBV7-2
CDR3: CASSLPGGTYEQYF
DNA: TGTGCCAGCAGCTTACCGGGAGGGACCTACGAGCAGTACTTC

J: TRBJ2-2
size: .
D: TRBD1
V: TRBV6-5
CDR3: CASTRDSYTGELFF
DNA: TGTGCCAGCACCCGGGACAGCTACACCGGGGAGCTGTTTTTT

J: TRBJ1-2
size: .
D: .
V: TRBV6-6
CDR3: CASSYSDTYGGYTF
DNA: TGTGCCAGCAGTTACTCAGACACATATGGAGGCTACACCTTC

J: TRBJ2-5
size: once
D: .
V: TRBV18
CDR3: CASSSTAGGSQETQYF
DNA: TGTGCCAGCTCAAGTACGGCCGGGGGTTCCCAAGAGACCCAGTACTTC

J: TRBJ1-4
size: .
D: TRBD1
V: TRBV11-2
CDR3: CASSLAIRQGVNEKLFF
DNA: TGTGCCAGCAGCTTAGCGATCCGACAGGGAGTAAATGAAAAACTGTTTTTT

J: TRBJ1-1
size: .
D: TRBD1
V: TRBV18
CDR3: CASSPTSIGGTGNTEAFF
DNA: TGTGCCAGCTCACCAACTAGTATAGGCGGGACAGGGAACACTGAAGCTTTCTTT

J: TRBJ1-1
size: .
D: .
V: TRBV29-1
CDR3: CSAHTGQDTEAFF
DNA: TGCAGCGCGCACACAGGGCAAGACACTGAAGCTTTCTTT

J: TRBJ2-7
size: .
D: TRBD1
V: TRBV7-8
CDR3: CASSPDRGSQQYF
DNA: TGTGCCAGCAGCCCGGACAGGGGGTCGCAGCAGTACTTC

J: TRBJ1-5
size: .
D: .
V: TRBV19
CDR3: CASIPRTNSNQPQHF
DNA: TGTGCCAGTATACCCCGGACAAATAGCAATCAGCCCCAGCATTTT

J: TRBJ1-2
size: .
D: TRBD1
V: TRBV5-1
CDR3: CASSFDRDYGYTF
DNA: TGCGCCAGCAGCTTTGACAGGGATTATGGCTACACCTTC

J: TRBJ1-5
size: once
D: .
V: TRBV11-2
CDR3: CASSFGTGGDQPQHF
DNA: TGTGCCAGCAGCTTCGGGACGGGAGGGGATCAGCCCCAGCATTTT

J: TRBJ1-3
size: .
D: .
V: TRBV7-2
CDR3: CASSLISQVSGNTIYF
DNA: TGTGCCAGCAGCTTAATCAGTCAGGTCTCTGGAAACACCATATATTTT

J: TRBJ2-7
size: .
D: TRBD2
V: TRBV25-1
CDR3: CASSEFEGLGNYEQYF
DNA: TGTGCCAGCAGTGAATTCGAGGGACTAGGGAACTACGAGCAGTACTTC

J: TRBJ1-4
size: .
D: TRBD1
V: TRBV6-5
CDR3: CASSWDRTNEKLFF
DNA: TGTGCCAGCAGCTGGGACAGGACTAATGAAAAACTGTTTTTT

J: TRBJ2-5
size: .
D: .
V: TRBV19
CDR3: CASSIQGGIETQYF
DNA: TGTGCCAGTAGTATTCAGGGGGGTATAGAGACCCAGTACTTC

J: TRBJ1-1
size: .
D: .
V: TRBV5-1
CDR3: CASSLEGGFEAFF
DNA: TGCGCCAGCAGCTTGGAGGGAGGGTTTGAAGCTTTCTTT

J: TRBJ1-4
size: .
D: .
V: TRBV19
CDR3: CASSPGGKLFF
DNA: TGTGCCAGTAGCCCGGGGGGAAAACTGTTTTTT

J: TRBJ1-4
size: .
D: .
V: TRBV28
CDR3: CASRFTTAGDNEKLFF
DNA: TGTGCCAGCAGATTTACAACGGCAGGGGATAATGAAAAACTGTTTTTT

J: TRBJ2-5
size: .
D: TRBD1
V: TRBV9
CDR3: CASSVEAGTGELYQETQYF
DNA: TGTGCCAGCAGCGTGGAAGCCGGGACAGGCGAACTCTACCAAGAGACCCAGTACTTC

J: TRBJ2-3
size: .
D: .
V: TRBV10-3
CDR3: CAISGLITSTDTQYF
DNA: TGTGCCATCAGTGGTCTTATTACTAGCACAGATACGCAGTATTTT

J: TRBJ2-3
size: .
D: TRBD1
V: TRBV5-6
CDR3: CASSQRTGATDTQYF
DNA: TGTGCCAGCAGCCAAAGGACAGGGGCCACAGATACGCAGTATTTT

J: TRBJ2-7
size: .
D: TRBD1
V: TRBV5-1
CDR3: CASKPGDRGFYEQYF
DNA: TGCGCCAGCAAGCCCGGCGACAGGGGTTTCTACGAGCAGTACTTC

J: TRBJ1-2
size: few
D: .
V: TRBV7-2
CDR3: CASSLTGSGDANYGYTF
DNA: TGTGCCAGCAGCCTTACCGGCTCAGGGGATGCTAACTATGGCTACACCTTC

J: TRBJ2-2
size: once
D: TRBD2
V: TRBV30
CDR3: CAWRPGTSGNTGELFF
DNA: TGTGCCTGGAGACCCGGGACTAGCGGGAACACCGGGGAGCTGTTTTTT

J: TRBJ1-1
size: .
D: TRBD1
V: TRBV14
CDR3: CASSQDRVYTEAFF
DNA: TGTGCCAGCAGCCAGGACAGGGTCTATACTGAAGCTTTCTTT

J: TRBJ1-2
size: .
D: TRBD1
V: TRBV18
CDR3: CASSPLPGQGLNYGYTF
DNA: TGTGCCAGCTCACCTCTACCGGGACAGGGCCTGAACTATGGCTACACCTTC

J: TRBJ2-1
size: .
D: .
V: TRBV5-1
CDR3: CASSPQGNYHNEQFF
DNA: TGCGCCAGCAGCCCTCAGGGGAATTATCACAATGAGCAGTTCTTC

J: TRBJ2-1
size: .
D: TRBD2
V: TRBV6-5
CDR3: CASRPAGRDEQFF
DNA: TGTGCCAGCAGGCCCGCAGGGAGGGATGAGCAGTTCTTC

J: TRBJ2-1
size: .
D: TRBD2
V: TRBV28
CDR3: CATSGGSLYNEQFF
DNA: TGTGCCACCAGCGGGGGGTCTTTATACAATGAGCAGTTCTTC

J: TRBJ2-1
size: .
D: .
V: TRBV5-6
CDR3: CASSTISSVTKSYNEQFF
DNA: TGTGCCAGCAGTACTATATCTAGCGTGACTAAATCCTACAATGAGCAGTTCTTC

J: TRBJ1-5
size: .
D: TRBD1
V: TRBV9
CDR3: CASSTTGEDSQPQHF
DNA: TGTGCCAGCAGCACCACAGGGGAGGATAGTCAGCCCCAGCATTTT

J: TRBJ2-1
size: .
D: TRBD2
V: TRBV11-3
CDR3: CASSLGLAAGENEQFF
DNA: TGTGCCAGCAGCCTAGGACTGGCTGCGGGGGAAAATGAGCAGTTCTTC

J: TRBJ2-2
size: .
D: TRBD1
V: TRBV9
CDR3: CASSVDGTGAGELFF
DNA: TGTGCCAGCAGCGTAGACGGGACAGGGGCCGGGGAGCTGTTTTTT

J: TRBJ2-7
size: .
D: TRBD2
V: TRBV25-1
CDR3: CASSVPGLGEQYF
DNA: TGTGCCAGCAGTGTTCCGGGACTAGGGGAGCAGTACTTC

J: TRBJ2-3
size: .
D: TRBD1
V: TRBV5-4
CDR3: CASSSGMGQGTDTQYF
DNA: TGTGCCAGCAGCTCGGGAATGGGACAGGGCACAGATACGCAGTATTTT

J: TRBJ1-5
size: .
D: TRBD1
V: TRBV6-1
CDR3: CASSGPRQGSGNQPQHF
DNA: TGTGCCAGCAGTGGACCAAGACAGGGGAGTGGCAATCAGCCCCAGCATTTT